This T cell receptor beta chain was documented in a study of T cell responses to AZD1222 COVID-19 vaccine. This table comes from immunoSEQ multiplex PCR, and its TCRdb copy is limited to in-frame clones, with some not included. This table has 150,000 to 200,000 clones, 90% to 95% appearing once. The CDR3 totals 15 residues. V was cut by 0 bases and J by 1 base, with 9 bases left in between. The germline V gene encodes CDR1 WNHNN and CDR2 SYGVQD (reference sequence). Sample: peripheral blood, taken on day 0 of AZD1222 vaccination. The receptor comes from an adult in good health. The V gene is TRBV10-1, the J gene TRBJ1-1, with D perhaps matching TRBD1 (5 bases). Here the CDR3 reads CASSESTGGNTEAFF. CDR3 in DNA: TGCGCCAGCAGTGAGTCTACCGGGGGGAACACTGAAGCTTTCTTT.